The following is a T cell receptor beta chain sequence with its context. In the authors' methods: Estimated nucleated cell counts came from reference gene primer amplification. Assay used: immunoSEQ multiplex PCR; TCRdb lists only in-frame clones, some missing. From that table come the V and J calls and clone size; the DNA was used to work out D and trimming. The sample lists about 270,000 clones; 86% were seen once. V dropped 8 bases and J dropped 1 base, with 13 bases sitting between them. CDR3 length: 14 residues. CDR1 is MNHEY and CDR2 is SVGAGI in the germline V gene. This record comes from a study of blood T cell repertoires in COVID-19.

The source material was peripheral blood. The TCR comes from a man aged 40-50 years with active or convalescent COVID-19. J is TRBJ2-3 and V is TRBV6-5; the D gene is possibly TRBD2 (5 bases). CDR3 DNA: TGTGCCAGCCAAGGACTCGCGGGCACAGATACGCAGTATTTT. Protein sequence: CASQGLAGTDTQYF.